The TCR beta chain described here comes from a study of spatial heterogeneity in lung cancer. Study overall: Consistently, beta-chain sequences turned up in larger numbers than alpha-chain sequences did. Study-wide results and caveats: There were more appearances of ubiquitous expanded tumor TCRs in blood at resection than at follow-up.

The CDR3 has 17 residues. Germline values: CDR1 MNHEY, CDR2 SVGAGI. V lost 5 bases, J lost 9 bases, and 23 bases lay in between. Regarding time point: blood at routine non-recurrence follow-up after resection. Researchers sequenced whole RNA taken from tumor, nontumor lung or frozen PBMC without sorting. About this clonotype itself: Its target is not known.

Every TCR cDNA molecule bore its own unique molecular identifier. TCRdb processed the 5' RACE reads anew with MiXCR; each CDR3 protein has one entry. The top ten hold around 24% of the sample, which has 110,000 or so distinct CDR3 sequences, 9.5% to 14% seen once. The starting material was PBMCs, obtained at follow-up. This TCR was recovered from a female donor with early-stage non-small cell lung cancer. This rearrangement joins TRBV6-5 to TRBJ1-6; tentative D call: TRBD1 (6 bases). The CDR3 reads CASSTEKTGWKGSPLHF. The DNA for the CDR3 is TGTGCCAGCAGTACCGAGAAAACAGGGTGGAAGGGTTCACCCCTCCACTTT.